This passage covers 25 T cell receptor beta chains from one sample sequenced in a study of blood T cell repertoires in COVID-19. TCRdb's table, derived via immunoSEQ multiplex PCR, lists solely in-frame clones and lacks some. The data contain about 150,000 clones, around 79% of them singletons. Sequencing used peripheral blood. These receptors were collected from a man older than 75 with acute or convalescent COVID-19.

V is TRBV6-5 and J is TRBJ2-1; maybe TRBD2 (7 bases). The germline V and J ends were trimmed by 8 bases and 9 bases, with 20 bases remaining between them. CDR1 and CDR2 (germline): MNHEY, SVGAGI. CDR3 size: 14 residues. The CDR3 protein is CASWGGAAGGEQFF. The CDR3 coding sequence is TGTGCCAGCTGGGGGGGGGCGGCGGGCGGTGAGCAGTTCTTC.

The chain is built from TRBV29-1 and TRBJ2-5; the D gene is possibly TRBD1 (6 bases). The CDR3 is made up of 13 amino acids. CDR1 SQVTM and CDR2 ANQGSEA come from the germline V gene. V lost 7 bases, J lost 9 bases, and 21 bases lay in between. The CDR3 is CSGAGTRLGAQYF. In DNA, the CDR3 is TGCAGCGGTGCCGGGACACGCCTAGGGGCCCAGTACTTC.

The chain recombines TRBV3-1 (or the pseudogene TRBV3-2) with TRBJ2-2, with D possibly being TRBD2 (6 bases). The V and J ends lost 4 bases and 3 bases respectively, with 21 bases between them. CDR3 length: 18 residues. CDR1 is LGHDT and CDR2 is YNNKEL in the germline V gene (reference sequence). This chain's CDR3 is CASSPVAGQGGDTGELFF. Written as DNA, the CDR3 is TGTGCCAGCAGCCCCGTCGCGGGCCAGGGAGGCGACACCGGGGAGCTGTTTTTT.

J is TRBJ2-2 and V is TRBV5-1, with a tentative D call TRBD2 (6 bases). The CDR3 has 16 residues. Germline V CDR1 and CDR2: SGHRS, YFSETQ. The V end lost 0 bases, the J end lost 5 bases, and 14 bases lay between the germline ends. CDR3 amino acids: CASSLAPTRGTGELFF. CDR3 nucleotide sequence: TGCGCCAGCAGCTTGGCCCCGACTAGAGGGACCGGGGAGCTGTTTTTT. The complete variable domain, with remaining parts taken from reference TRBV5-1 and TRBJ2-2, reads KAGVTQTPRYLIKTRGQQVTLSCSPISGHRSVSWYQQTPGQGLQFLFEYFSETQRNKGNFPGRFSGRQFSNSRSEMNVSTLELGDSALYLCASSLAPTRGTGELFFGEGSRLTVL.

The rearrangement uses TRBV3-1 (or the pseudogene TRBV3-2) and TRBJ2-3; D gene unclear. The CDR3 is 13 residues long. Germline CDR1 and CDR2: LGHDT and YNNKEL (reference sequence). V was shortened by 5 bases and J by 7 bases, with 13 bases between the two germline ends. The CDR3 DNA reads TGTGCCAGCAGCTTTGGGCCCCTAAATACGCAGTATTTT. The encoded protein is CASSFGPLNTQYF.

The genes are TRBV4-1 and TRBJ1-2; 7 bases are a match to TRBD1. V was clipped by 2 bases and J by 8 bases; unmatched bases: 2. Germline V CDR1 and CDR2: MGHRA, YSYEKL. The CDR3 length is 12 residues. The CDR3 sequence is CASSQYRGGYTF. The CDR3 DNA follows: TGCGCCAGCAGCCAATACAGGGGCGGCTACACCTTC.

This chain connects TRBV9 to TRBJ1-5; D may be TRBD1 (6 bases). V lost 0 bases, J lost 7 bases, and 14 bases lay in between. The CDR3 length is 15 residues. Germline CDR1 SGDLS, CDR2 YYNGEE. CDR3 bases: TGTGCCAGCAGCGTAGGGCCAGGGGTAACACAGCCCCAGCATTTT. Translating it yields CASSVGPGVTQPQHF.

The rearrangement uses TRBV10-3 and TRBJ1-1; the D is unclear. V was shortened by 6 bases and J by 1 base, with 12 bases between the two germline ends. CDR1 ENHRY and CDR2 SYGVKD come from the germline V gene. CDR3 size: 14 residues. The CDR3 reads CAISRTDANTEAFF. The DNA for the CDR3 is TGTGCCATCAGCCGGACTGATGCGAACACTGAAGCTTTCTTT.

This sequence joins TRBV18 and TRBJ1-2; no firm D call. Between the trimmed V and J ends, which lost 6 bases and 4 bases, there was a span of 12 bases. The germline V gene encodes CDR1 KGHSH and CDR2 LQKENI. The CDR3 runs 13 residues. CDR3 DNA: TGTGCCAGCTCCTCCGAGATGAGCTATGGCTACACCTTC. Protein sequence: CASSSEMSYGYTF.

The chain couples TRBV5-6 to TRBJ1-2, with D unclear. V lost 1 base and J lost 6, with 13 bases in between. Germline lookup yields CDR1 SGHDT and CDR2 YYEEEE. This CDR3 comprises 14 residues. CDR3 nucleotide sequence: TGTGCCAGCAGCTTGTGGCGGGGTATAGATGGCTACACCTTC. Translated: CASSLWRGIDGYTF. Together with reference TRBV5-6 and TRBJ1-2, the CDR3 gives the full variable domain: DAGVTQSPTHLIKTRGQQVTLRCSPKSGHDTVSWYQQALGQGPQFIFQYYEEEERQRGNFPDRFSGHQFPNYSSELNVNALLLGDSALYLCASSLWRGIDGYTFGSGTRLTVV.

The chain carries TRBV5-6 and TRBJ2-7; D possibly corresponds to TRBD1 (6 bases). CDR3 length: 14 amino acids. Germline-derived CDR1 and CDR2 are SGHDT and YYEEEE. The germline V and J ends were trimmed by 4 bases and 5 bases, with 16 bases remaining between them. CDR3 in DNA: TGTGCCAGCAGCAGGGGGAGCCCCAGGGACGAGCAGTACTTC. As protein: CASSRGSPRDEQYF.

The chain has TRBV28 and TRBJ1-1; 9 nucleotides align to TRBD1. This CDR3 region has 15 residues. Per germline, CDR1 MDHEN and CDR2 SYDVKM. Losses at the gene ends were 5 bases for V and 11 bases for J; bases not matched to a gene: 15. The CDR3: CASSLPSTGGEEAFF. The CDR3 DNA sequence: TGTGCCAGCAGTCTACCCTCGACAGGGGGAGAAGAGGCTTTCTTT. Full variable domain (outside the CDR3, taken from reference TRBV28 and TRBJ1-1): DVKVTQSSRYLVKRTGEKVFLECVQDMDHENMFWYRQDPGLGLRLIYFSYDVKMKEKGDIPEGYSVSREKKERFSLILESASTNQTSMYLCASSLPSTGGEEAFFGQGTRLTVV.

A remark on this clone: An end of the junction does not agree with germline; a read error may underlie this. The rearrangement joins TRBV2 to TRBJ1-3, with D possibly TRBD1 on 6 matching bases. This CDR3 is built from 14 residues. Looked up from germline, CDR1 is SNHLY and CDR2 is FYNNEI. DNA for the CDR3: TGTGCCAGCAGTCCAGACAGGCCTGGGAACACCATATATTTT. It is translated as CASSPDRPGNTIYF.

This clone was seen just once. The chain employs TRBV6-5 and TRBJ1-3, with TRBD1 identical over 8 bases. The CDR3 sequence is 16 residues long. From germline, CDR1 is MNHEY and CDR2 SVGAGI. V shed 2 bases, J shed 1 base, and the junction held 4 bases outside the gene matches. CDR3 sequence reads: CASSYAQGASGNTIYF. For the CDR3, the DNA is TGTGCCAGCAGTTACGCCCAGGGGGCATCTGGAAACACCATATATTTT.

The rearrangement uses TRBV11-3 and TRBJ1-2; maybe TRBD1 (6 bases). The CDR3 consists of 15 residues. V gave up 4 bases and J gave up 0 bases, with 12 bases separating them. CDR1 and CDR2 from the germline V gene are SGHNT and YENEEA. DNA for the CDR3: TGTGCCAGCAGCTCAGGGGAAGGAGCTAACTATGGCTACACCTTC. Amino acids: CASSSGEGANYGYTF.

V gene TRBV19 combines with J gene TRBJ2-3; 9 bases line up with TRBD2. V trimming: 8 bases; J trimming: 0 bases; junction bases outside the gene matches: 9. This CDR3 comprises 16 residues. The V gene's germline CDR1 is LNHDA and CDR2 SQIVND (reference sequence). The CDR3 DNA sequence: TGTGCCAGTTCAGACCCTAGCGGGGCTAGCACAGATACGCAGTATTTT. Amino acid sequence: CASSDPSGASTDTQYF.

This clone has a single count. The rearrangement links TRBV11-3 to TRBJ1-6; D is unclear. This CDR3 comprises 16 residues. Trimming took off 4 bases at V and 3 bases at J, with 13 bases between the two ends. Germline lookup yields CDR1 SGHNT and CDR2 YENEEA. CDR3 coding DNA: TGTGCCAGCAGCTCGATCGCGGGATTCTATAATTCACCCCTCCACTTT. Residues: CASSSIAGFYNSPLHF.

V gene TRBV5-4 combines with J gene TRBJ2-3; TRBD2 aligns across 11 bases. V dropped 5 bases and J dropped 7; count of bases not matched to a gene: 9. The CDR3 spans 15 residues. Germline-derived CDR1 and CDR2 are SGHNT and YYREEE (reference sequence). CDR3 nucleotides: TGTGCCAGCAGACAAACTAGCGGGGGTGTGTATACGCAGTATTTT. Its protein product is CASRQTSGGVYTQYF.

The chain has TRBV4-1 and TRBJ1-5, with D possibly matching TRBD1 (5 bases). CDR1 and CDR2 (germline): MGHRA, YSYEKL. V was pared by 0 bases and J by 6 bases, with 9 bases between. The length of the CDR3 is 14 residues. The CDR3 sequence: CASSQDGGIQPQHF. The CDR3 nucleotides are TGCGCCAGCAGCCAAGATGGGGGGATTCAGCCCCAGCATTTT.

The CDR3 region is CASSPPQGNTDTQYF. CDR3 DNA sequence: TGTGCCAGCTCACCACCCCAGGGGAACACAGATACGCAGTATTTT. The V and J genes are TRBV18 and TRBJ2-3; TRBD1 is a possible D gene (6 bases). The CDR3 has 15 residues. Germline lookup yields CDR1 KGHSH and CDR2 LQKENI. Trimming took 0 bases from V and 2 from J, leaving 9 bases between them.

This chain uses TRBV19 with TRBJ2-7, with TRBD1 identical over 10 bases. The V segment lost 5 bases and the J segment 6 bases; nucleotides outside the gene matches: 4. The germline CDR1 and CDR2 sequences are LNHDA and SQIVND (reference sequence). The CDR3 sequence is 13 residues long. The CDR3 DNA follows: TGTGCCAGTAGTCCGAGGGACAGGGGCGAGCAGTACTTC. Translating gives CASSPRDRGEQYF. Filled out from reference TRBV19 and TRBJ2-7, the complete variable domain reads DGGITQSPKYLFRKEGQNVTLSCEQNLNHDAMYWYRQDPGQGLRLIYYSQIVNDFQKGDIAEGYSVSREKKESFPLTVTSAQKNPTAFYLCASSPRDRGEQYFGPGTRLTVT.

This chain links TRBV19 with TRBJ1-4; 7 bases match TRBD1. The ends lost 8 bases at V and 0 bases at J; junction bases unmatched: 6. CDR1 is LNHDA and CDR2 is SQIVND in the germline V gene (reference sequence). The CDR3 extends over 15 amino acids. The CDR3 protein is CASGDSKTTNEKLFF. The DNA of the CDR3 is TGTGCCAGTGGGGACAGCAAAACAACTAATGAAAAACTGTTTTTT.

This clone was detected once. The chain recombines TRBV28 with TRBJ2-7; 12 bases align to TRBD1. CDR1 is MDHEN, CDR2 SYDVKM, per germline. The CDR3 is 15 residues long. Germline trimming cut 6 bases from V and 2 bases from J; bases unmatched to any gene: 5. This chain's CDR3 is CASSPGTGGTYEQYV. Written as DNA, the CDR3 is TGTGCCAGCAGCCCAGGGACAGGGGGCACCTACGAGCAGTACGTC.

The chain is built from TRBV6-5 and TRBJ2-7; 9 positions match TRBD2. The CDR3 runs 16 residues. The V and J ends lost 0 bases and 2 bases, in that order; junction bases with no gene match: 5. CDR1 and CDR2 (germline): MNHEY, SVGAGI. CDR3: CASSYSASGDTYEQYF. The CDR3 bases are TGTGCCAGCAGTTACTCGGCTAGCGGGGACACCTACGAGCAGTACTTC.

V and J are TRBV7-2 and TRBJ2-7, with D perhaps matching TRBD1 (6 bases). This CDR3 spans 15 amino acids. CDR1 and CDR2 from the germline V gene are SGHTA and FQGNSA. V gave up 1 base and J gave up 5 bases, with 15 bases separating them. This CDR3 reads CASSLGQGINNEQYF. DNA of the CDR3: TGTGCCAGCAGCTTAGGCCAGGGGATAAATAACGAGCAGTACTTC.